This T cell receptor (beta chain) was sequenced during a study of blood T cell repertoires in COVID-19. Study-level information: Sites in the United States, Italy and Spain provided acute and convalescent COVID-19 samples.

The V gene end was trimmed by 11 bases and the J gene end by 1 base; junction bases not matched to a gene: 11. The CDR3 consists of 15 residues. Germline V lookup: CDR1 ENHRY, CDR2 SYGVKD. In the original workflow: Cell counts per sample came from amplifying reference gene primers. Repertoires were generated with immunoSEQ multiplex PCR, while TCRdb's copy carries only in-frame clones and drops some. The V and J calls and clone size are taken from that table; D and trimming were inferred from the DNA. The sample carries 200,000 to 250,000 clones, about 80% recorded once. Study members were between about 18 and 100 years old and lived in some 22 US regions. The recovered donors of Cohort 3 showed two negative PCRs, clearance, or symptom resolution.

This sequence originates from a man in his sixties who had recovered from COVID-19. Material: PBMCs or T cells enriched from blood (not recorded which). V and J are TRBV10-3 and TRBJ2-3; the match to TRBD1 covers 8 bases. The CDR3 region has the DNA TGTGCCGTCCTTCCCGGACAGGGTCGCACAGATACGCAGTATTTT. It is translated as CAVLPGQGRTDTQYF.